Following are 18 T cell receptor beta chains from one sample sequenced in a study of blood T cells in healthy people across ages. With a J-beta primer mix and a sample-barcoded 5' primer, a second PCR ran about 6 to 11 cycles. Using its own MiXCR run on the 5' RACE reads, TCRdb lists one record per CDR3 protein. Of around 800,000 distinct CDR3 sequences detected, approximately 48% appear once; the ten largest clones hold about a fifth. The sample comprised blood. Every receptor here comes from a man aged 55 to 70 in good health.

The rearrangement uses TRBV11-2 and TRBJ2-1, with TRBD2 identical over 8 bases. CDR1 and CDR2 from the germline V gene are SGHAT and FQNNGV. The length of the CDR3 is 16 residues. Losses at the gene ends were 4 bases for V and 1 base for J; bases not matched to a gene: 6. The CDR3 loop is CASSWRTGGSYNEQFF. In DNA, the CDR3 is TGTGCCAGCAGCTGGCGGACGGGAGGGTCCTACAATGAGCAGTTCTTC.

The J gene is TRBJ1-2, the V gene TRBV27; D gene ambiguous. Germline loops: CDR1 MNHEY, CDR2 SMNVEV (reference sequence). This CDR3 is 14 amino acids long. V was cut by 4 bases and J by 7 bases, with 16 bases left in between. Here the CDR3 DNA reads TGTGCCAGCAGTTCAGATCTCTTGAGGGCTGGCTACACCTTC. Its protein is CASSSDLLRAGYTF.

The V and J genes are TRBV7-8 and TRBJ1-2; 7 nucleotides agree with TRBD1. The CDR3 length is 14 residues. Looked up from germline, CDR1 is SGHVS and CDR2 is FQNEAQ. V dropped 5 bases and J dropped 5; count of bases not matched to a gene: 8. The CDR3 sequence is CASSPGTAFYGYTF. The CDR3 nucleotides read TGTGCCAGCAGCCCAGGGACAGCTTTTTATGGCTACACCTTC. The entire variable domain, with the rest obtained from reference TRBV7-8 and TRBJ1-2, is as follows: GAGVSQSPRYKVAKRGQDVALRCDPISGHVSLFWYQQALGQGPEFLTYFQNEAQLDKSGLPSDRFFAERPEGSVSTLKIQRTQQEDSAVYLCASSPGTAFYGYTFGSGTRLTVV.

In the case of this clonotype: Being one base from a much bigger clone, this may be a read error. J is TRBJ2-7 and V is TRBV2; D assignment may be TRBD1 or TRBD2 (7 bases each). CDR3 length equals 13 residues. Trimming removed 8 bases at V and 2 bases at J, with 13 bases between. Germline V gene sequence: CDR1 SNHLY, CDR2 FYNNEI. DNA of the CDR3: TGTGCCAGCGGGAGGGACAGCGCCTACGAGCAGTACTTC. Protein product: CASGRDSAYEQYF. The entire variable domain, with the rest obtained from reference TRBV2 and TRBJ2-7, is as follows: EPEVTQTPSHQVTQMGQEVILRCVPISNHLYFYWYRQILGQKVEFLVSFYNNEISEKSEIFDDQFSVERPDGSNFTLKIRSTKLEDSAMYFCASGRDSAYEQYFGPGTRLTVT.

The chain has TRBV7-8 and TRBJ2-7; TRBD1 is a possible D gene (6 bases). The germline V and J ends were trimmed by 5 bases and 2 bases, with 16 bases remaining between them. The CDR3 runs 15 residues. CDR1 is SGHVS, CDR2 FQNEAQ, per germline. The CDR3 sequence is CASSPPGQLTYEQYF. The CDR3, as DNA: TGTGCCAGCAGCCCACCTGGACAGCTTACCTACGAGCAGTACTTC. Based on the CDR3 plus reference TRBV7-8 and TRBJ2-7, the full variable domain is GAGVSQSPRYKVAKRGQDVALRCDPISGHVSLFWYQQALGQGPEFLTYFQNEAQLDKSGLPSDRFFAERPEGSVSTLKIQRTQQEDSAVYLCASSPPGQLTYEQYFGPGTRLTVT.

This clonotype was picked up one time. At one end, the junction sequence differs from germline, possibly due to a read error. The chain has TRBV6-2 or TRBV6-3 and TRBJ2-5; TRBD2 matches at 7 bases. CDR1 is MNHEY, CDR2 SVGEGT, per germline. The CDR3 has 14 residues. CDR3 sequence (DNA): TGTGCCGGCAGTTACGGGACTAACAAAGAGACCCAGTACTTC. Protein product: CAGSYGTNKETQYF.

The chain recombines TRBV12-5 with TRBJ2-3; TRBD2 agrees at 7 bases. The CDR3 runs 16 residues. J was trimmed by 5 bases and V by 0 bases; bases with no gene match: 8. Germline lookup yields CDR1 LGHNT and CDR2 FRNRAP. As DNA, the CDR3 is TGTGCTAGTGGTTTGGTAGTGGGGGGGACGAGAGATACGCAGTATTTT. Translation gives CASGLVVGGTRDTQYF. The full variable domain, completed using reference TRBV12-5 and TRBJ2-3, is DARVTQTPRHKVTEMGQEVTMRCQPILGHNTVFWYRQTMMQGLELLAYFRNRAPLDDSGMPKDRFSAEMPDATLATLKIQPSEPRDSAVYFCASGLVVGGTRDTQYFGPGTRLTVL.

This chain links TRBV6-2 or TRBV6-3 with TRBJ2-3; TRBD2 is a possible D gene (6 bases). CDR1 is MNHEY and CDR2 is SVGEGT in the germline V gene. Trimming pared 8 bases from V and 0 bases from J, leaving 12 bases between. There are 14 residues in the CDR3. The CDR3 sequence is CASGPGLSTDTQYF. The DNA of the CDR3 is TGTGCCAGCGGACCGGGACTCAGCACAGATACGCAGTATTTT.

The chain carries TRBV30 and TRBJ2-6; no definite D call. Deletions cut 0 bases from V and 4 bases from J, with 10 bases between. The germline gives CDR1 GTSNPN, CDR2 SVGIG (reference sequence). The CDR3 totals 15 residues. CDR3 bases: TGTGCCTGGAGTGTACCCTTCAACGGGGCCAACGTCCTGACTTTC. It translates to CAWSVPFNGANVLTF.

The chain couples TRBV10-2 to TRBJ1-1; D is ambiguous. The length of the CDR3 is 13 residues. The germline V and J ends were trimmed by 5 bases and 8 bases, with 15 bases remaining between them. From germline, CDR1 is WSHSY and CDR2 SAAADI. DNA of the CDR3: TGCGCCAGCAGTCCCGGGTCCGAACCGGAAGCTTTCTTT. Residues: CASSPGSEPEAFF.

The CDR3 region has the DNA TGTGCCATCAGTGATCCCGCCAGGGCTACAGGGTCGGCAGAGACCCAGTACTTC. This encodes CAISDPARATGSAETQYF. The rearrangement uses TRBV10-3 and TRBJ2-5; the D gene is possibly TRBD1 (6 bases). V was trimmed by 3 bases and J by 4 bases, leaving 24 bases between them. The CDR3 sequence is 18 residues long. From germline, CDR1 is ENHRY and CDR2 SYGVKD.

V usage is TRBV7-2 and J usage is TRBJ2-7; TRBD2 aligns across 10 bases. Germline CDR1 is SGHTA and CDR2 is FQGNSA. With 4 bases clipped from V and 4 bases from J, the junction kept 10 bases outside the gene matches. The CDR3 loop spans 16 amino acids. CDR3 DNA sequence: TGTGCCAGCAGCTCACTGGGACGAGCGGGGGGGTACGAGCAGTACTTC. As protein: CASSSLGRAGGYEQYF.

CDR3 sequence (DNA): TGTGCCAGCAGTTACACTCAGGGGTTCACAGATACGCAGTATTTT. Protein: CASSYTQGFTDTQYF. The chain employs TRBV6-6 and TRBJ2-3; a weak D match, TRBD1 (6 bases). From germline, CDR1 is MNHNY and CDR2 SVGAGI (reference sequence). This CDR3 spans 15 amino acids. V lost 2 bases and J lost 2, with 11 bases in between.

The CDR3, as DNA: TGTGCCAGCAGCGGCGGACAGGACAATAATTCACCCCTCCACTTT. The encoded protein is CASSGGQDNNSPLHF. The chain links TRBV2 to TRBJ1-6; 7 bases match TRBD1. Trimming cost V 6 bases and J 5 bases; bases outside gene matches: 7. CDR3 length: 15 residues. CDR1 is SNHLY and CDR2 is FYNNEI in the germline V gene. Complete variable domain (other parts from reference TRBV2 and TRBJ1-6): EPEVTQTPSHQVTQMGQEVILRCVPISNHLYFYWYRQILGQKVEFLVSFYNNEISEKSEIFDDQFSVERPDGSNFTLKIRSTKLEDSAMYFCASSGGQDNNSPLHFGNGTRLTVT.

The J gene is TRBJ2-4, the V gene TRBV12-1. TRBV12-1 is designated a pseudogene. The CDR3 runs to 15 residues. The DNA of the CDR3 is TGTGCCAGCAGCCTTAACACTATAGCCAAAAACATTCAGTACTTC. Translation gives CASSLNTIAKNIQYF.

This clonotype appeared many times. CDR3 nucleotide sequence: TGCGCCAGCAGCCAAGATAGGACTGTGGGCGAGCAGTACTTC. Encoded protein: CASSQDRTVGEQYF. The J gene is TRBJ2-7, the V gene TRBV4-3, with D maybe TRBD2 (5 bases). The CDR3 sequence is 14 residues long. Germline V gene data show CDR1 as LGHNA and CDR2 as YSLEER. The V end lost 0 bases, the J end lost 6 bases, and 12 bases lay between the germline ends.

This clonotype was counted a few times. The chain combines TRBV3-1 with TRBJ1-2, with TRBD1 matching 7 bases. Per germline, CDR1 LGHDT and CDR2 YNNKEL (reference sequence). This CDR3 comprises 13 residues. Trimming removed 0 bases from V and 6 bases from J; junction bases left unmatched: 1. The DNA for the CDR3 is TGTGCCAGCAGCCAAGAAACAGGGGATGGCTACACCTTC. This translates into CASSQETGDGYTF.

J is TRBJ1-5 and V is TRBV9, with 7 bases lining up with TRBD1. The germline V gene encodes CDR1 SGDLS and CDR2 YYNGEE. V dropped 4 bases and J dropped 7; count of bases not matched to a gene: 11. This CDR3 is 15 amino acids long. Here the CDR3 reads CASSSGGTEGQPQHF. CDR3 coding DNA: TGTGCCAGCAGCTCAGGGGGAACCGAGGGGCAGCCCCAGCATTTT.